A selection of T cell receptor beta chains follows, all from one sample in a study of technical replicates of blood from several donors. This table comes from immunoSEQ multiplex PCR, and its TCRdb copy is limited to in-frame clones, with some not included. The sample comprises some 82,000 clones, roughly 93% of which are singletons, and 0.39% rests with the top ten. Source material: T cells isolated from PBMCs. These receptor sequences come from a human donor in good health. Both conserved end residues are part of each CDR3. A D gene is named only where the DNA matches it firmly. The listing skips clone size in some rows; elsewhere it reads once, few, many or a size class.

D	J	size	V	CDR3	DNA
-	TRBJ1-1	-	TRBV19	CASSIRGGTEAFF	TGTGCCAGTAGTATTAGGGGGGGCACTGAAGCTTTCTTT
-	TRBJ2-2	-	TRBV6-5	CASTIQGNSGELFF	TGTGCCAGCACTATACAGGGTAATTCCGGGGAGCTGTTTTTT
TRBD1	TRBJ1-2	-	TRBV10-3	CAISDPGQGGSYTF	TGTGCCATCAGTGACCCGGGACAGGGAGGAAGCTACACCTTC
-	TRBJ2-7	-	TRBV19	CASSMPRGLSSYEQYF	TGTGCCAGTAGTATGCCCCGAGGACTCAGCTCCTACGAGCAGTACTTC
-	TRBJ2-3	once	TRBV7-9	CASTRQESTDTQYF	TGTGCCAGCACCCGACAGGAAAGCACAGATACGCAGTATTTT
TRBD1	TRBJ2-2	once	TRBV29-1	CSAYLDRGTGELFF	TGCAGCGCCTACCTTGACAGGGGAACCGGGGAGCTGTTTTTT
TRBD1	TRBJ2-5	-	TRBV2	CASTGTGEETQYF	TGTGCCAGCACCGGGACAGGGGAAGAGACCCAGTACTTC
TRBD1	TRBJ2-7	-	TRBV2	CARSGTGGLDEQYF	TGTGCCAGATCTGGGACAGGGGGCTTGGACGAGCAGTACTTC
-	TRBJ2-7	-	TRBV28	CASTPGGGRYEQYF	TGTGCCAGCACGCCCGGGGGAGGAAGATACGAGCAGTACTTC
-	TRBJ2-7	-	TRBV18	CASSPGLYEQYF	TGTGCCAGCTCTCCTGGACTCTACGAGCAGTACTTC
-	TRBJ2-7	-	TRBV7-9	CASSLGLGTEQYF	TGTGCCAGCAGCTTAGGTTTAGGGACTGAGCAGTACTTC
-	TRBJ2-7	few	TRBV11-2	CASSLEGGYEQYF	TGTGCCAGCAGCTTAGAGGGAGGCTACGAGCAGTACTTC
TRBD1	TRBJ1-5	-	TRBV5-6	CASSLARDRYQPQHF	TGTGCCAGCAGCTTGGCCCGGGACAGATATCAGCCCCAGCATTTT
TRBD2	TRBJ2-5	-	TRBV9	CASSLSGLAVETQYF	TGTGCCAGCAGCCTCAGCGGACTAGCGGTTGAGACCCAGTACTTC
TRBD1	TRBJ1-2	-	TRBV10-3	CAITPGQGYGYTF	TGTGCCATCACTCCGGGACAGGGGTATGGCTACACCTTC
-	TRBJ2-3	-	TRBV27	CASSLSGFVDTQYF	TGTGCCAGCAGTTTATCCGGGTTCGTGGATACGCAGTATTTT
-	TRBJ1-2	-	TRBV29-1	CSSQRGGAVDGYTF	TGCAGCAGCCAACGGGGGGGCGCGGTTGATGGCTACACCTTC
-	TRBJ2-5	-	TRBV2	CASVVGSGVTQYF	TGTGCCAGTGTTGTAGGGAGTGGGGTGACCCAGTACTTC
-	TRBJ2-7	-	TRBV6-1	CASSEFTGSYEQYF	TGTGCCAGCAGTGAATTTACAGGGAGCTACGAGCAGTACTTC
TRBD1	TRBJ2-7	-	TRBV28	CASRIALTGVYEQYF	TGTGCCAGCAGAATCGCCCTAACAGGGGTCTACGAGCAGTACTTC
TRBD2	TRBJ2-5	once	TRBV7-9	CARFSGGGQETQYF	TGTGCCAGGTTCTCGGGCGGGGGGCAAGAGACCCAGTACTTC
TRBD2	TRBJ2-7	-	TRBV4-2	CASSQEIGQGKDPTGGRYEQYF	TGTGCCAGCAGCCAAGAAATTGGGCAGGGAAAGGATCCGACGGGAGGGAGGTACGAGCAGTACTTC
-	TRBJ1-2	-	TRBV28	CASSLYGSFYGYTF	TGTGCCAGCAGTTTATACGGGAGTTTCTATGGCTACACCTTC
-	TRBJ2-3	-	TRBV10-3	CAINRVSGTQGDTQYF	TGTGCCATCAATCGGGTTAGCGGGACACAGGGGGATACGCAGTATTTT
TRBD2	TRBJ2-7	-	TRBV7-8	CASSPSGSMAYEQYF	TGTGCCAGCAGCCCTAGCGGGAGCATGGCCTACGAGCAGTACTTC
-	TRBJ1-5	-	TRBV2	CASKSLPNQPQHF	TGTGCCAGCAAAAGCCTACCCAATCAGCCCCAGCATTTT
TRBD1	TRBJ2-5	-	TRBV6-5	CASSLQGETQYF	TGTGCCAGCAGTTTACAGGGGGAGACCCAGTACTTC
-	TRBJ2-7	-	TRBV9	CASSVAPGILDEQYF	TGTGCCAGCAGCGTTGCTCCGGGAATCCTGGACGAGCAGTACTTC
-	TRBJ1-2	-	TRBV5-1	CASSFTGNYGYTF	TGCGCCAGCAGCTTCACAGGGAACTATGGCTACACCTTC
-	TRBJ1-2	-	TRBV5-6	CASSFSDSWNYGYTF	TGTGCCAGCAGCTTTAGTGACTCCTGGAACTATGGCTACACCTTC
-	TRBJ1-1	-	TRBV19	CASSTYRGTEAFF	TGTGCCAGTAGCACATATAGGGGGACTGAAGCTTTCTTT
-	TRBJ1-5	-	TRBV7-6	CASSLFSGDSNQPQHF	TGTGCCAGCAGCTTGTTCTCGGGGGATAGCAATCAGCCCCAGCATTTT
-	TRBJ1-2	-	TRBV7-8	CASSLGGNYGYTF	TGTGCCAGCAGCTTAGGAGGGAACTATGGCTACACCTTC
TRBD2	TRBJ2-2	-	TRBV4-2	CASSQVLADDAGELFF	TGTGCCAGCAGCCAAGTACTAGCGGACGACGCCGGGGAGCTGTTTTTT
TRBD2	TRBJ2-7	-	TRBV4-1	CASSQGLAVSYEQYF	TGCGCCAGCAGCCAGGGACTAGCGGTTTCCTACGAGCAGTACTTC
TRBD1	TRBJ1-5	-	TRBV5-5	CASSPGGLNQPQHF	TGTGCCAGCAGTCCAGGGGGGCTAAATCAGCCCCAGCATTTT
-	TRBJ2-2	-	TRBV19	CASSQHTGTGELFF	TGTGCCAGTAGTCAACACACAGGGACGGGGGAGCTGTTTTTT
-	TRBJ2-1	-	TRBV4-1	CASSQDEGGSSYNEQFF	TGCGCCAGCAGCCAAGATGAAGGCGGCAGCTCCTACAATGAGCAGTTCTTC
-	TRBJ2-5	-	TRBV27	CASSVFTTGRGETQYF	TGTGCCAGCAGCGTATTTACCACAGGGAGAGGGGAGACCCAGTACTTC
TRBD1	TRBJ1-2	few	TRBV6-6	CASRPGGWGYGYTF	TGTGCCAGCAGACCAGGGGGCTGGGGGTATGGCTACACCTTC
TRBD1	TRBJ1-1	-	TRBV7-9	CASSHPKGADTEAFF	TGTGCCAGCAGCCACCCTAAGGGGGCGGACACTGAAGCTTTCTTT
-	TRBJ2-2	-	TRBV10-3	CAISGQNTGELFF	TGTGCCATCAGTGGACAGAACACCGGGGAGCTGTTTTTT
TRBD2	TRBJ2-3	-	TRBV7-2	CASSLVKLAGSTDTQYF	TGTGCCAGCAGCTTAGTGAAACTAGCGGGGAGCACAGATACGCAGTATTTT